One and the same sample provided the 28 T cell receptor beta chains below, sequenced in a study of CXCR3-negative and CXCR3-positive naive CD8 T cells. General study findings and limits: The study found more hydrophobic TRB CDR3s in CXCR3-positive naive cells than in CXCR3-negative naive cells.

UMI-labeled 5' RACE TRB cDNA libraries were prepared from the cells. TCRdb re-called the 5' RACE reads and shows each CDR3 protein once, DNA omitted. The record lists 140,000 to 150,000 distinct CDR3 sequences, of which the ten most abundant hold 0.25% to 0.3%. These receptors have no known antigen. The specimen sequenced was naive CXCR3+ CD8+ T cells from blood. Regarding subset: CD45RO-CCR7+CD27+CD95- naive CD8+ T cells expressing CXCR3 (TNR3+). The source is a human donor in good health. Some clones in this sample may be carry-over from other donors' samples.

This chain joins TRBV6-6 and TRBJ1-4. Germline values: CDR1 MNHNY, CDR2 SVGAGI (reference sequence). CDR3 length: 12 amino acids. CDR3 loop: CASTEGGEKLFF.

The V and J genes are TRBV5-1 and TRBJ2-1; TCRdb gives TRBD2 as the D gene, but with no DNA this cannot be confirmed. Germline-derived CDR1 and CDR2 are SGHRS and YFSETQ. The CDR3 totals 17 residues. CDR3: CASRPGTSGGSYNEQFF.

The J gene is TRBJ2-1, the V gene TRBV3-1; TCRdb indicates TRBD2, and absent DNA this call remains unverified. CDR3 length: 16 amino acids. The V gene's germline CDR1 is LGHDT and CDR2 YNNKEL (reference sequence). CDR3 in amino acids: CASSQESTSGSPEQFF.

The CDR3: CASRPPDGSQTYNEQFF. The V call is TRBV6-4, the J call TRBJ2-1; TCRdb's D call, TRBD1, is unchecked because there is no DNA. The CDR3 contains 17 residues. Germline CDR1 reads MRHNA; CDR2 reads SNTAGT.

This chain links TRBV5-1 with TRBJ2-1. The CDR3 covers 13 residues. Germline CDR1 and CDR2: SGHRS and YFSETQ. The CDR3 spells CASSQRGYDEQFF.

The CDR3 here is CASSLQGMYEQYF. The rearrangement links TRBV6-2 or TRBV6-3 to TRBJ2-7; the TCRdb call, TRBD1, lacks DNA for checking. Germline V gene data show CDR1 as MNHEY and CDR2 as SVGEGT. The CDR3 sequence is 13 residues long.

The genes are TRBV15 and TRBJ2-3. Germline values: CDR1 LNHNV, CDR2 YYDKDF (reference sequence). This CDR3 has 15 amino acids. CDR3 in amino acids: CATSRGGISTDTQYF.

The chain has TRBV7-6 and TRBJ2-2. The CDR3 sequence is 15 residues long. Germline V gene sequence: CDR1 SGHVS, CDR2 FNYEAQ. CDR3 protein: CASSLAAGRAGELFF. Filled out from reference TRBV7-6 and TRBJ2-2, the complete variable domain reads GAGVSQSPRYKVTKRGQDVALRCDPISGHVSLYWYRQALGQGPEFLTYFNYEAQQDKSGLPNDRFSAERPEGSISTLTIQRTEQRDSAMYRCASSLAAGRAGELFFGEGSRLTVL.

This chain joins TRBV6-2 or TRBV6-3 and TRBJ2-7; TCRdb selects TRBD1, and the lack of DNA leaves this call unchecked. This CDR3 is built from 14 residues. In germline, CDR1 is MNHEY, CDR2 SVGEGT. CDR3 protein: CASSSPETNYEQYF.

The CDR3 reads CASSEGTGAYEQYF. V and J are TRBV5-5 and TRBJ2-7; no DNA is available, so the TRBD1 call from TCRdb remains unchecked. The CDR3 runs 14 residues. The germline gives CDR1 SGHKS, CDR2 YYEKEE (reference sequence).

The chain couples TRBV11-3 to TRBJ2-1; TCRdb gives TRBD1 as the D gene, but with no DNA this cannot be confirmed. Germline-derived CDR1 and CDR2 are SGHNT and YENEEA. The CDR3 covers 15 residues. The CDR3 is CASSLGQGAGNEQFF.

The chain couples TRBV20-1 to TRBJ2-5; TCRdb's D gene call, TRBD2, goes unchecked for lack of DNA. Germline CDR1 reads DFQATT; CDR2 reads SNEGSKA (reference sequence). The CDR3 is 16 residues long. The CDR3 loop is CSASAVSGRAQETQYF.

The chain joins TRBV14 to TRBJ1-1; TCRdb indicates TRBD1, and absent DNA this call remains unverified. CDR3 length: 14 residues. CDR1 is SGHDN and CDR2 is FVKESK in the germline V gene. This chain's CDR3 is CASSQEGGWTEAFF.

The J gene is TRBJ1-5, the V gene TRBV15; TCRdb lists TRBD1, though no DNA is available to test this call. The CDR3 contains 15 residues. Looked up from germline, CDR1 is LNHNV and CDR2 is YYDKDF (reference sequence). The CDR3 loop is CATSPARTGLAPQHF.

CDR3 residues: CASSSGGATDTQYF. The genes are TRBV6-2 or TRBV6-3 and TRBJ2-3; with no DNA, the TCRdb D assignment of TRBD2 cannot be verified. The V gene's germline CDR1 is MNHEY and CDR2 SVGEGT. The CDR3 length is 14 residues.

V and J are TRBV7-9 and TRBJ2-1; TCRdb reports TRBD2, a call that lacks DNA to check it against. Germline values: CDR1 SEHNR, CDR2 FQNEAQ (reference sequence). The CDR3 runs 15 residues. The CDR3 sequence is CASSSLAGVYNEPFF.

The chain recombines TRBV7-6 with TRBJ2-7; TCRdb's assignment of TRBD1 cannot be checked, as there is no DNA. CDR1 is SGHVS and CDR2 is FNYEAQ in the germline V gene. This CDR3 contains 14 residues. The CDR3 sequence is CATAAGPRRYEQYF.

The chain's CDR3 is CASTYAIDGSREQFF. The chain uses TRBV6-6 and TRBJ2-1; as DNA is missing, the TRBD2 call by TCRdb cannot be tested. The CDR3 loop spans 15 amino acids. Germline V gene data show CDR1 as MNHNY and CDR2 as SVGAGI (reference sequence).

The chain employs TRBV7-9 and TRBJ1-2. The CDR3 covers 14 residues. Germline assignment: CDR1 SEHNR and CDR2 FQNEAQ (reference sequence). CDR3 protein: CASTSAAASVGYTF.

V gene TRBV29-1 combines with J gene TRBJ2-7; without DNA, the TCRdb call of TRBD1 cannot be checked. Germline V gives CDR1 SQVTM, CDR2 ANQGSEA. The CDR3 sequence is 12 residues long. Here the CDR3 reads CSGRDSRYEQYF.

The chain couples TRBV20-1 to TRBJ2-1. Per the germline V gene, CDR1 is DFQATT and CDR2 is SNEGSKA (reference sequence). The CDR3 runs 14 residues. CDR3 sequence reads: CSARDKSSYNEQFF.

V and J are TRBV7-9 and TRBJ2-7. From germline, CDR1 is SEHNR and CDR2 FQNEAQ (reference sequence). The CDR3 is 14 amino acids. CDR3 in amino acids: CASSLAHRGYEQYF.

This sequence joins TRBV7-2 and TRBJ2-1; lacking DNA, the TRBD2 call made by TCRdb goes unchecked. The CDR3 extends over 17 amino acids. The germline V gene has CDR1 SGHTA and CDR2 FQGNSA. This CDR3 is CASSPGLAGGPTSEQFF.

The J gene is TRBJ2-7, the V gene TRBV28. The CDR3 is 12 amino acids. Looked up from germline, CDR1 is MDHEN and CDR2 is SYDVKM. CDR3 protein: CASSLPPYEQYF.

The CDR3 sequence is CASSLIGQAFSGANVLTF. The chain carries TRBV7-3 and TRBJ2-6; with no DNA, the TCRdb D assignment of TRBD1 cannot be verified. This CDR3 has 18 residues. Germline values: CDR1 SGHTA, CDR2 FQGTGA.

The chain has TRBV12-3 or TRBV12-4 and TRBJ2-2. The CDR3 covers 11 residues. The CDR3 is CASSETGELFF.

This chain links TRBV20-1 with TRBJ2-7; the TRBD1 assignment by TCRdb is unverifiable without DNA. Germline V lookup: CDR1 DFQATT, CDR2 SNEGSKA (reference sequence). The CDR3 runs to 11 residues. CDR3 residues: CSASRQDEQYF.

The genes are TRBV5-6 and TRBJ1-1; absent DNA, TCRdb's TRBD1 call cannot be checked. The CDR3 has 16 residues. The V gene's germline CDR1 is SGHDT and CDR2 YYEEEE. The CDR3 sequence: CASSPGAGQMNTEAFF.